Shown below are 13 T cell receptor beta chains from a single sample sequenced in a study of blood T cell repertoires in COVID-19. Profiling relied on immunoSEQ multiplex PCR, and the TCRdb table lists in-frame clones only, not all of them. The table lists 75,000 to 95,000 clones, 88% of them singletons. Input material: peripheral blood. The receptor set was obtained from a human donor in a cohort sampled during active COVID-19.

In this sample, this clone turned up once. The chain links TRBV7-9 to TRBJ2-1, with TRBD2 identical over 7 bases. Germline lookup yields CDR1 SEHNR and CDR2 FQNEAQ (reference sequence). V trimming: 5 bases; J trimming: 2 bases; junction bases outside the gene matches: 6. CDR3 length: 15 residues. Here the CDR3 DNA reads TGTGCCAGCAGCCCATTTGGGGGGGCCTACAATGAGCAGTTCTTC. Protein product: CASSPFGGAYNEQFF.

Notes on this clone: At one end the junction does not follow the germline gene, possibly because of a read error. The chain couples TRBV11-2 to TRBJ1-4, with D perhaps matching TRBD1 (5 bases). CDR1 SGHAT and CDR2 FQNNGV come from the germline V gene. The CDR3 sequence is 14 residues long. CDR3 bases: TGTGCCAGCAGCTTTTACAGGACTAGTGAAAAACTGTTTTTT. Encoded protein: CASSFYRTSEKLFF. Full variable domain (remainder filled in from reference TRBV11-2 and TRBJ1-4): EAGVAQSPRYKIIEKRQSVAFWCNPISGHATLYWYQQILGQGPKLLIQFQNNGVVDDSQLPKDRFSAERLKGVDSTLKIQPAKLEDSAVYLCASSFYRTSEKLFFGSGTQLSVL.

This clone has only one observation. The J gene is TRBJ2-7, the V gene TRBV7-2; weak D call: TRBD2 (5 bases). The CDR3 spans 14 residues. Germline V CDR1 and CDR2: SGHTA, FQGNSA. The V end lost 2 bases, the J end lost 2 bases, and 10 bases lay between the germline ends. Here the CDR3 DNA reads TGTGCCAGCAGCTTAATTCCGGGGACCTACGAGCAGTACTTC. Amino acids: CASSLIPGTYEQYF.

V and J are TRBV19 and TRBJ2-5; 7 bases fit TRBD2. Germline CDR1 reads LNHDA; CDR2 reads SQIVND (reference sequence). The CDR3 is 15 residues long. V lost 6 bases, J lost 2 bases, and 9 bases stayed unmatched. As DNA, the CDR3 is TGTGCCAGTAGCCCCGGGGGGAGCATACAAGAGACCCAGTACTTC. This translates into CASSPGGSIQETQYF.

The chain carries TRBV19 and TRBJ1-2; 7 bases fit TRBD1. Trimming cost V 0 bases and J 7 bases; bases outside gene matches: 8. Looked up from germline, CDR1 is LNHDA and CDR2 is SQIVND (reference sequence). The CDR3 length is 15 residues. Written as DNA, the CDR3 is TGTGCCAGTAGTATAGATCTAAACAGGGGAAGTGGCTACACCTTC. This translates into CASSIDLNRGSGYTF.

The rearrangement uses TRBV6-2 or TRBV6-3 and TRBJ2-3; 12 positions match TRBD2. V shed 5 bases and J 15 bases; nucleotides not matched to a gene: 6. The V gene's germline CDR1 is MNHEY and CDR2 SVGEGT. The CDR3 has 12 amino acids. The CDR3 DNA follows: TGTGCCAGCAGTCCGACTAGCGGGGGACCTTATTTT. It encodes CASSPTSGGPYF.

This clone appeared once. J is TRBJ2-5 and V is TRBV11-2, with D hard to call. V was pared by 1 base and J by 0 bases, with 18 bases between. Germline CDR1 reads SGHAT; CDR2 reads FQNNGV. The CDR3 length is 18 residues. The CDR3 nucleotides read TGTGCCAGCAGCTTAGCTCGGAGTCAGTTGATGTACCAAGAGACCCAGTACTTC. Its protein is CASSLARSQLMYQETQYF.

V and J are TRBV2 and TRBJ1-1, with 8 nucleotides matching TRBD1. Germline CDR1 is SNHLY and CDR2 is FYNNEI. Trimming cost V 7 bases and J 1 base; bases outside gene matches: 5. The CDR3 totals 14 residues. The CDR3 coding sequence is TGTGCCAGCACCGGACAGGGCGCGAACACTGAAGCTTTCTTT. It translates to CASTGQGANTEAFF.

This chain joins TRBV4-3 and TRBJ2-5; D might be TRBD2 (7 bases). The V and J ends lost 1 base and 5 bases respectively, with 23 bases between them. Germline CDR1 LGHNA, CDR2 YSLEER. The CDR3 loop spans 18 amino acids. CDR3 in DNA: TGCGCCAGCAGCCAAGCATGGAGTTGGGGGGGGGCCCTGGAGACCCAGTACTTC. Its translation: CASSQAWSWGGALETQYF.

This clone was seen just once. CDR3: CASRSLAGGNNEQFF. DNA of the CDR3: TGTGCCAGCAGAAGTCTAGCGGGGGGAAACAATGAGCAGTTCTTC. The chain links TRBV6-5 to TRBJ2-1, with 11 bases matching TRBD2. Losses at the gene ends were 6 bases for V and 5 bases for J; bases not matched to a gene: 6. The CDR3 runs 15 residues. The germline CDR1 and CDR2 sequences are MNHEY and SVGAGI.

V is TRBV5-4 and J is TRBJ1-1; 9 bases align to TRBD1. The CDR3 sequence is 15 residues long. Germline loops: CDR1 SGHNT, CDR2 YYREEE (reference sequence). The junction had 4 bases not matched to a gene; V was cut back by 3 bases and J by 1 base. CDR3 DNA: TGTGCCAGCAGCTCCAGGGGACAGGGGAACACTGAAGCTTTCTTT. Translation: CASSSRGQGNTEAFF.

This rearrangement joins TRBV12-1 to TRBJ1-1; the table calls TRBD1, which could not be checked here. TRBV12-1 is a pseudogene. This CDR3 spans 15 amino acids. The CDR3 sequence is CASSFFRGCGTEAFF. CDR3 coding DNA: TGTGCCAGCAGCTTTTTTAGGGGATGCGGCACTGAAGCTTTCTTT.

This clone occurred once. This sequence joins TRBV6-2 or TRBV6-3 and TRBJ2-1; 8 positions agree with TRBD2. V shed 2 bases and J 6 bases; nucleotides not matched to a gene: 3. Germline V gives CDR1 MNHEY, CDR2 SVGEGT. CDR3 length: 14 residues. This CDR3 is CASSYRTSSNEQFF. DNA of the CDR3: TGTGCCAGCAGTTACCGGACTAGCTCCAATGAGCAGTTCTTC.